Sequencing of this T cell receptor beta chain was carried out in a study of cytomegalovirus exposure and HLA in healthy donors. V lost 4 bases to trimming and J lost 15 bases, with 23 bases between them. CDR1 is SGHRS, CDR2 YFSETQ, per germline. The CDR3 sequence is 14 residues long. Study-wide results and limits: Rates of TCR association differed by HLA locus in a later analysis, with DRB1 highest and HLA-C lowest.

Regarding this clone: What it recognizes is unknown.

PCR primers comprised 60 Vbeta and 13 Jbeta primers. The table came from immunoSEQ multiplex PCR; TCRdb's copy has only in-frame clones and leaves some out. The sample has around 220,000 clones, about 80% seen once. The sequence was obtained from a girl aged 10-17 years in good health and CMV-seronegative. The sequencing sample was made of PBMCs. The chain has TRBV5-1 and TRBJ2-1; weak D call: TRBD2 (5 bases). CDR3 in amino acids: CASSKEVVGDRGFF. The CDR3 region has the DNA TGCGCCAGCAGCAAGGAGGTAGTTGGGGATCGTGGGTTCTTC.